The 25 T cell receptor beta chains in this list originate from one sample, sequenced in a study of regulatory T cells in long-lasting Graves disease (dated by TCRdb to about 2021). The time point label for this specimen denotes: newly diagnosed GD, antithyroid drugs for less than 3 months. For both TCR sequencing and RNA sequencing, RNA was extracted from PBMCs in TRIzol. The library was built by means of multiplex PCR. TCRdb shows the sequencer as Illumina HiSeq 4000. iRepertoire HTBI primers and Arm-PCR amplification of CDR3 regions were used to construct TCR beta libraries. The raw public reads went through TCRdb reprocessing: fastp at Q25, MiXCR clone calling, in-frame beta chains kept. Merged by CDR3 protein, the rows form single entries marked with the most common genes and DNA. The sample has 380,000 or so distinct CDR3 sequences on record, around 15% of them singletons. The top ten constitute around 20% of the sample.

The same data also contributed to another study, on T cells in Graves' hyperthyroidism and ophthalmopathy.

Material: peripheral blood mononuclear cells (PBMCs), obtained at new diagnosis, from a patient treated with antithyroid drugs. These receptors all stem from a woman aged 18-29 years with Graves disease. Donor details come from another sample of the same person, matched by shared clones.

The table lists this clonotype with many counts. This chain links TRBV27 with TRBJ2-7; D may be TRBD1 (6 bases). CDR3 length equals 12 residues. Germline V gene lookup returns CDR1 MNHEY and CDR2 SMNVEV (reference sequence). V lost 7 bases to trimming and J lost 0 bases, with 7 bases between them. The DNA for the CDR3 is TGTGCCAGCACGGACAGCTCCTACGAGCAGTACTTC. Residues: CASTDSSYEQYF.

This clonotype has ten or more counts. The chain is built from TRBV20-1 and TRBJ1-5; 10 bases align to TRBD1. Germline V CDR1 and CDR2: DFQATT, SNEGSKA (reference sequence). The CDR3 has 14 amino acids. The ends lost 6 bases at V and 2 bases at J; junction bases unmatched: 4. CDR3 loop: CSAHGQGGNQPQHF. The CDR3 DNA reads TGCAGTGCACATGGACAGGGGGGCAATCAGCCCCAGCATTTT.

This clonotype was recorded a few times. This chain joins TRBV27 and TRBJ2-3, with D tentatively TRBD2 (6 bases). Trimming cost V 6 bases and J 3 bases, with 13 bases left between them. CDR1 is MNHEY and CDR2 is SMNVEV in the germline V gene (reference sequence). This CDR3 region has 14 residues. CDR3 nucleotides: TGTGCCAGCAGGGGCGGGGTTAGGACAGATACGCAGTATTTT. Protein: CASRGGVRTDTQYF.

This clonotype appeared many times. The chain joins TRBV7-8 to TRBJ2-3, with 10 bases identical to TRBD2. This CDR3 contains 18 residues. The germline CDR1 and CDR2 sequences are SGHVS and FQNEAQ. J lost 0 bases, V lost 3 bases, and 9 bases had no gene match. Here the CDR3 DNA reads TGTGCCAGCAGCTTTTCTAGCGGGGGTATATCTAGCACAGATACGCAGTATTTT. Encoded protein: CASSFSSGGISSTDTQYF.

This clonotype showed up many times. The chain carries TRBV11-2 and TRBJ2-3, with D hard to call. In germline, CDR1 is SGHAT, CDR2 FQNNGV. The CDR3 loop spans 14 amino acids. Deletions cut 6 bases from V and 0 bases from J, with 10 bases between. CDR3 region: CASRFGASTDTQYF. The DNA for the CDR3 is TGTGCCAGCAGGTTCGGTGCTAGCACAGATACGCAGTATTTT.

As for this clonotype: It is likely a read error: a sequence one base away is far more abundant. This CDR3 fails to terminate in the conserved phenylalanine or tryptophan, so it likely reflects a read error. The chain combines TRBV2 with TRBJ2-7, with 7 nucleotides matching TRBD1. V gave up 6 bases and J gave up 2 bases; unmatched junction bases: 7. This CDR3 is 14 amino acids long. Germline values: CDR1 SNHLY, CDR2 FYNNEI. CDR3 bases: TGTGCCAGCAGCCTGACAGGGAACGCCTACGAGCAGTACTCC. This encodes CASSLTGNAYEQYS.

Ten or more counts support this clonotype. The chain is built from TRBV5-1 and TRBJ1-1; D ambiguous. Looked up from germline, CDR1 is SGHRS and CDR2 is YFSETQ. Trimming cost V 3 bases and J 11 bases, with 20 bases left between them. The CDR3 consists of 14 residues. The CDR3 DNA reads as TGCGCCAGCAGCTCCATTGACGAGGCCACTGGCGCTTTCTTT. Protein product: CASSSIDEATGAFF.

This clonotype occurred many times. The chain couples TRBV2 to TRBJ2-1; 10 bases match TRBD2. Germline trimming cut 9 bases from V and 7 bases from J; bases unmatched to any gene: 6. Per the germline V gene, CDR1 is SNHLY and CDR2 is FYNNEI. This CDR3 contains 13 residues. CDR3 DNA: TGTGCCAGAGGGACTAGCGCGAAAAATGAGCAGTTCTTC. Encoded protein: CARGTSAKNEQFF.

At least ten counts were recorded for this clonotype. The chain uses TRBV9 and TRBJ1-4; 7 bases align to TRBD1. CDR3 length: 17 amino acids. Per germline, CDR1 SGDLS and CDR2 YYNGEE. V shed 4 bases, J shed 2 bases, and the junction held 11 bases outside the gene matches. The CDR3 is CASSSRSRDSTNEKLFF. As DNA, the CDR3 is TGTGCCAGCAGCAGCAGGTCCCGGGACAGCACTAATGAAAAACTGTTTTTT.

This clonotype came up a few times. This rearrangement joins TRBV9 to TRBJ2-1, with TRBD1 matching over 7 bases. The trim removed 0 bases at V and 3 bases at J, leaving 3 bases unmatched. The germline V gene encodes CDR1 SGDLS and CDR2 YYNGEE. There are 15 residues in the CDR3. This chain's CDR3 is CASSVEQGIYNEQFF. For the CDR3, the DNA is TGTGCCAGCAGCGTAGAACAGGGGATCTACAATGAGCAGTTCTTC.

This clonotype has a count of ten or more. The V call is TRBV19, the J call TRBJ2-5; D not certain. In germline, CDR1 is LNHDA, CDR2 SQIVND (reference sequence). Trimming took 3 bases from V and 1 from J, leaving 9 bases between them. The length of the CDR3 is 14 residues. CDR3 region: CASSISDLQETQYF. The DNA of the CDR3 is TGTGCCAGTAGTATCTCGGACCTCCAAGAGACCCAGTACTTC.

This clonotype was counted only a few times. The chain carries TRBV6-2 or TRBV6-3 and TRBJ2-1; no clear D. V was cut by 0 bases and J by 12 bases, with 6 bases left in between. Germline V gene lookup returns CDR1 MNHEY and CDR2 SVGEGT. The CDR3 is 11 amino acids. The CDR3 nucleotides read TGTGCCAGCAGTTACTCGGGCAGGCAGTTCTTC. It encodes CASSYSGRQFF.

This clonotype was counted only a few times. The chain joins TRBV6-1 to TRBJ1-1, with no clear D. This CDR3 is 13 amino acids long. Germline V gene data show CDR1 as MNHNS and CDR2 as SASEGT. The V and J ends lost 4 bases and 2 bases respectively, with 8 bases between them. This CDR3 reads CASSVRVNTEAFF. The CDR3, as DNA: TGTGCCAGCAGTGTACGGGTAAACACTGAAGCTTTCTTT.

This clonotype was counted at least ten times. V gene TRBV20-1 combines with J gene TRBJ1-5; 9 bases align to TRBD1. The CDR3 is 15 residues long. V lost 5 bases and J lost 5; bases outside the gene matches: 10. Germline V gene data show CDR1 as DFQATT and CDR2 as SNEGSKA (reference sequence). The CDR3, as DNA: TGCAGTGCTTTTGACAGGGGGGGAGGGGATCAGCCCCAGCATTTT. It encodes CSAFDRGGGDQPQHF.

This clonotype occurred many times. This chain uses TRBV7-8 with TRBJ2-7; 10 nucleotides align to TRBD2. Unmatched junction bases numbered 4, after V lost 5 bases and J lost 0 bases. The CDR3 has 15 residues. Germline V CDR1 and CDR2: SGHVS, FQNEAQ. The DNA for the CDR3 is TGTGCCAGCAGCATCTCTAGCGGGAGCTCCTACGAGCAGTACTTC. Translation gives CASSISSGSSYEQYF.

In DNA form, the CDR3 reads TGCGCCAGCAGCAGCCAAGGGACTAGCGATGGTGAGCAGTTCTTC. It yields the protein CASSSQGTSDGEQFF. The rearrangement links TRBV5-1 to TRBJ2-1; TRBD2 aligns across 10 bases. CDR3 length equals 15 residues. Germline assignment: CDR1 SGHRS and CDR2 YFSETQ. J lost 9 bases, V lost 4 bases, and 10 bases had no gene match.

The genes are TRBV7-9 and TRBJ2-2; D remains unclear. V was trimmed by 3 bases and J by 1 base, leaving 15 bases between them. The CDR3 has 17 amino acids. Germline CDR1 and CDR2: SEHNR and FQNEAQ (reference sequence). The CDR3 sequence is CASSFTPRAQNTGELFF. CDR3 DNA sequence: TGTGCCAGCAGCTTTACCCCTAGGGCACAGAACACCGGGGAGCTGTTTTTT.

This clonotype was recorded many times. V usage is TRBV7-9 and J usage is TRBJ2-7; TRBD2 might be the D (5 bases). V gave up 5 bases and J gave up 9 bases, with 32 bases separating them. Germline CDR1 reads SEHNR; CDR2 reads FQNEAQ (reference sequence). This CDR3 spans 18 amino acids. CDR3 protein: CASSPPLVGGFKDWVQYF. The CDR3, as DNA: TGTGCCAGCAGCCCGCCCCTTGTTGGCGGGTTCAAGGACTGGGTGCAGTACTTC.

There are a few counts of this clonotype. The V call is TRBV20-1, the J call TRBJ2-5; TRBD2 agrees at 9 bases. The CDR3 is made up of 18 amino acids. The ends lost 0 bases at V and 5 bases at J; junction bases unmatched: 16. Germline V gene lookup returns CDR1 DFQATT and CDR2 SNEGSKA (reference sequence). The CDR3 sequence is CSARDLNRASGEWETQYF. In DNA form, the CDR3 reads TGCAGTGCTAGAGATCTTAATAGGGCTAGCGGGGAGTGGGAGACCCAGTACTTC.

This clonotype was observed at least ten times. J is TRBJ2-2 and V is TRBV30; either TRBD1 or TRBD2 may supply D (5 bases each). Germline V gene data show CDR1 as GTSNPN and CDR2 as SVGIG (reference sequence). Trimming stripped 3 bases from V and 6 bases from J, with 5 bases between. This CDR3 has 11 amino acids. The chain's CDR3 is CAWRGAGELFF. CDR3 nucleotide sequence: TGTGCCTGGAGGGGGGCCGGGGAGCTGTTTTTT.

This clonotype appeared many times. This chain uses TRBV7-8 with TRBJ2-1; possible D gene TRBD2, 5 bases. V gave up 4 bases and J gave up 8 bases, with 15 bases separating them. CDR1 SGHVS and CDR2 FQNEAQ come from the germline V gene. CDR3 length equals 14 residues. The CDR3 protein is CASSWLTSSDEQFF. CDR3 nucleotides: TGTGCCAGCAGCTGGCTAACTAGTTCCGATGAGCAGTTCTTC.

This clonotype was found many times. The CDR3 DNA is TGTGCCAGCAGTACAGACCGGGGCTCCTACAATGAGCAGTTCTTC. Residues: CASSTDRGSYNEQFF. The rearrangement links TRBV11-2 to TRBJ2-1, with D possibly TRBD2 on 5 matching bases. Trimming removed 6 bases at V and 0 bases at J, with 12 bases between. The CDR3 is 15 amino acids. The germline V gene encodes CDR1 SGHAT and CDR2 FQNNGV.

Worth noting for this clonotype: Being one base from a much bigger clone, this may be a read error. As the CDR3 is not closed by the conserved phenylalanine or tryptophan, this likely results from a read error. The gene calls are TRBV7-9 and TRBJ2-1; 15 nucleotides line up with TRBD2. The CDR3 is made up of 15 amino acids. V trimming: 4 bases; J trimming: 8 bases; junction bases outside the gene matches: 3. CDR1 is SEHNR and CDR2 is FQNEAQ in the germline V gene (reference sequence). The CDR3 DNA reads TGTGCCAGCAGCTCCGGACTAGCGGGGGGGCATGAGCAGTTCGTC. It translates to CASSSGLAGGHEQFV.

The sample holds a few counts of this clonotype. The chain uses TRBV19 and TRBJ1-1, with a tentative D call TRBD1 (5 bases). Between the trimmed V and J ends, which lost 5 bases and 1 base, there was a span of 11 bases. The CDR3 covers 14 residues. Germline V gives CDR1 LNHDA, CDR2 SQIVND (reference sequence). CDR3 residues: CASSSRVGNTEAFF. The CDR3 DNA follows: TGTGCCAGTAGTTCCAGGGTCGGGAACACTGAAGCTTTCTTT.

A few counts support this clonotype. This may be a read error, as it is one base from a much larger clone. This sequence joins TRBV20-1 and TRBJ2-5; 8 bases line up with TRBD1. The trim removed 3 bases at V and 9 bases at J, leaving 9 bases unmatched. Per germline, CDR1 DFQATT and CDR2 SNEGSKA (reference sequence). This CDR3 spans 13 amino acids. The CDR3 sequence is CSASRGQAEAQYF. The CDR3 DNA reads TGCAGTGCTAGCCGGGGACAGGCGGAGGCCCAGTACTTC.